The 18 T cell receptor beta chains listed next were all sequenced from one sample in a study of blood T cell repertoires in COVID-19. This table comes from immunoSEQ multiplex PCR, and its TCRdb copy is limited to in-frame clones, with some not included. This table holds approximately 340,000 clones, over 70% found once. Specimen: peripheral blood. Receptors originate from a man aged 25 to 45 with active or convalescent COVID-19.

The chain couples TRBV30 to TRBJ1-2; D not resolved. This CDR3 has 11 amino acids. Trimming left V 1 base short and J 8 bases short, with 8 bases between. From germline, CDR1 is GTSNPN and CDR2 SVGIG (reference sequence). The CDR3: CAWSDLRGYTF. DNA of the CDR3: TGTGCCTGGAGTGACCTGAGAGGCTACACCTTC.

The rearrangement links TRBV11-2 to TRBJ2-7, with TRBD2 matching over 8 bases. V gave up 5 bases and J gave up 6 bases; unmatched junction bases: 6. The CDR3 extends over 13 amino acids. Germline CDR1 reads SGHAT; CDR2 reads FQNNGV. The CDR3 is CASSQGREGEQYF. As DNA, the CDR3 is TGTGCCAGCAGCCAAGGACGGGAGGGCGAGCAGTACTTC.

The rearrangement joins TRBV3-1 (or the pseudogene TRBV3-2) to TRBJ2-7; 8 bases align to TRBD1. Germline V lookup: CDR1 LGHDT, CDR2 YNNKEL (reference sequence). After removal of 3 bases from V and 6 bases from J, the junction contained 7 bases not matched to a gene. This CDR3 is built from 14 residues. The CDR3 loop is CASSHPGQGREQYF. CDR3 sequence (DNA): TGTGCCAGCAGCCACCCCGGACAGGGTCGCGAGCAGTACTTC.

V is TRBV4-2 and J is TRBJ1-6; a possible D gene is TRBD1 (5 bases). Germline V gene data show CDR1 as LGHNA and CDR2 as YNFKEQ. Deletions cut 0 bases from V and 9 bases from J, with 15 bases between. This CDR3 spans 16 amino acids. Here the CDR3 DNA reads TGTGCCAGCAGCCAAGATATGGCAGGGCATCGTTCACCCCTCCACTTT. Protein sequence: CASSQDMAGHRSPLHF.

This chain links TRBV6-2 or TRBV6-3 with TRBJ1-6; D might be TRBD1 (5 bases). CDR3 length: 13 residues. The ends were cut back, 4 bases at V and 10 bases at J, with 11 bases in the middle. Germline values: CDR1 MNHEY, CDR2 SVGEGT. The DNA for the CDR3 is TGTGCCAGCAGTTCGTCAGGGTTATCACCCCTCCACTTT. Protein: CASSSSGLSPLHF.

V usage is TRBV11-3 and J usage is TRBJ2-1; perhaps TRBD2 as D (6 bases). There are 13 residues in the CDR3. With 6 bases removed from V and 5 bases from J, the gap between germline ends came to 11 bases. Germline values: CDR1 SGHNT, CDR2 YENEEA. CDR3 bases: TGTGCCAGCAGTTGGGGACTGAACAATGAGCAGTTCTTC. Translation gives CASSWGLNNEQFF.

V and J are TRBV28 and TRBJ2-7; D is possibly TRBD2 (7 bases). The CDR3 has 14 residues. In germline, CDR1 is MDHEN, CDR2 SYDVKM. V was clipped by 7 bases and J by 4 bases, with 17 bases between them. DNA of the CDR3: TGTGCCAGCACCCCCCCCAGGGGAGGGTACGAGCAGTACTTC. This sequence encodes CASTPPRGGYEQYF.

This clone was seen only once. V is TRBV6-1 and J is TRBJ2-7, with 11 bases matching TRBD2. The CDR3 runs to 15 residues. V was pared by 3 bases and J by 3 bases, with 4 bases of the junction left unmatched. Germline V gives CDR1 MNHNS, CDR2 SASEGT. CDR3: CASSDGTSGSYEQYF. The CDR3 DNA sequence: TGTGCCAGCAGTGATGGTACTAGCGGGAGCTACGAGCAGTACTTC.

The CDR3 loop is CASSPDRGDEQYF. The CDR3 DNA sequence: TGCGCCAGCAGCCCCGACAGGGGGGACGAGCAGTACTTC. The chain links TRBV5-1 to TRBJ2-7; 9 bases match TRBD1. The ends lost 4 bases at V and 5 bases at J; junction bases unmatched: 4. The germline V gene encodes CDR1 SGHRS and CDR2 YFSETQ. The CDR3 has 13 residues.

The sample holds many counts of this clone. The chain links TRBV29-1 to TRBJ2-1, with TRBD2 identical over 10 bases. The CDR3 extends over 15 amino acids. From germline, CDR1 is SQVTM and CDR2 ANQGSEA. V dropped 3 bases and J dropped 10; count of bases not matched to a gene: 12. The CDR3 sequence is CSVDPGTSAGVEQFF. Here the CDR3 DNA reads TGCAGCGTTGACCCCGGGACTAGCGCGGGCGTGGAGCAGTTCTTC.

This rearrangement joins TRBV18 to TRBJ2-1; 7 bases align to TRBD2. From germline, CDR1 is KGHSH and CDR2 LQKENI. The J segment lost 7 bases and the V segment lost 3 bases, leaving 18 bases of the junction unmatched. The CDR3 runs to 18 residues. CDR3 sequence (DNA): TGTGCCAGCTCACCGGTGCTAGTTGGGGCGGGAGTAAGAAATGAGCAGTTCTTC. Translating gives CASSPVLVGAGVRNEQFF. Supplemented by reference TRBV18 and TRBJ2-1, the full variable domain reads NAGVMQNPRHLVRRRGQEARLRCSPMKGHSHVYWYRQLPEEGLKFMVYLQKENIIDESGMPKERFSAEFPKEGPSILRIQQVVRGDSAAYFCASSPVLVGAGVRNEQFFGPGTRLTVL.

The rearrangement uses TRBV6-5 and TRBJ2-2; TRBD1 agrees at 7 bases. This CDR3 comprises 15 residues. V was clipped by 10 bases and J by 2 bases; unmatched bases: 10. CDR1 MNHEY and CDR2 SVGAGI come from the germline V gene. The CDR3 protein is CATLPDRLNTGELFF. The CDR3 DNA is TGTGCCACCCTACCGGACAGGCTTAACACCGGGGAGCTGTTTTTT.

V and J are TRBV14 and TRBJ2-7, with D unresolved. The germline CDR1 and CDR2 sequences are SGHDN and FVKESK. Trimming stripped 4 bases from V and 2 bases from J, with 12 bases between. The CDR3 loop spans 14 amino acids. For the CDR3, the DNA is TGTGCCAGCAGCCCTAGTAAAGCGCCCTACGAGCAGTACTTC. Translated, it gives CASSPSKAPYEQYF.

The sample holds one count of this clone. This chain connects TRBV5-1 to TRBJ1-1, with D possibly matching TRBD1 (6 bases). V was pared by 0 bases and J by 8 bases, with 11 bases between. Germline V CDR1 and CDR2: SGHRS, YFSETQ. The CDR3 extends over 13 amino acids. The CDR3 DNA sequence: TGCGCCAGCAGCTTGGGGGGACATTACGAAGCTTTCTTT. Translated, it gives CASSLGGHYEAFF. Using reference TRBV5-1 and TRBJ1-1 for the parts outside the CDR3, the full variable domain is KAGVTQTPRYLIKTRGQQVTLSCSPISGHRSVSWYQQTPGQGLQFLFEYFSETQRNKGNFPGRFSGRQFSNSRSEMNVSTLELGDSALYLCASSLGGHYEAFFGQGTRLTVV.

The J gene is TRBJ1-2, the V gene TRBV30; the match to TRBD1 covers 9 bases. Trimming cost V 2 bases and J 6 bases; bases outside gene matches: 7. Germline V gene data show CDR1 as GTSNPN and CDR2 as SVGIG (reference sequence). This CDR3 is built from 14 residues. The CDR3 region is CAWSTQGAGDGYTF. CDR3 nucleotides: TGTGCCTGGAGTACACAGGGGGCGGGGGATGGCTACACCTTC.

This clone was counted between two and nine times. The gene calls are TRBV2 and TRBJ2-7; 9 bases are a match to TRBD1. This CDR3 spans 14 amino acids. Unmatched junction bases numbered 6, after V lost 4 bases and J lost 5 bases. In germline, CDR1 is SNHLY, CDR2 FYNNEI. In DNA form, the CDR3 reads TGTGCCAGCAGTGGCCGGACAGGGGACGACGAGCAGTACTTC. Amino acids: CASSGRTGDDEQYF.

The chain is built from TRBV5-1 and TRBJ2-5, with no clear D. The J call is uncertain, as TRBJ2-7 better fits the DNA end. This CDR3 contains 11 residues. The germline CDR1 and CDR2 sequences are SGHRS and YFSETQ. CDR3 amino acids: CASSLAYEQYF. The CDR3 DNA reads as TGCGCCAGCAGCTTGGCCTACGAGCAGTACTTC.

This chain joins TRBV29-1 and TRBJ2-1; 9 bases are shared with TRBD2. V shed 7 bases and J 3 bases; nucleotides not matched to a gene: 4. Germline lookup yields CDR1 SQVTM and CDR2 ANQGSEA. This CDR3 has 13 residues. CDR3 sequence: CSASGRNYNEQFF. CDR3 DNA: TGCAGCGCGAGCGGGAGGAACTACAATGAGCAGTTCTTC.